The rows below give T cell receptor beta chains drawn from one sample of a study of cytomegalovirus exposure and HLA in healthy donors. Sequencing was performed with immunoSEQ multiplex PCR; in TCRdb, only in-frame clones are kept and a portion is missing. In the table there are 150,000 to 200,000 clones, over 80% of which are singletons. Source material: PBMCs. The receptor set was obtained from a human donor in good health. Each CDR3 is given with its conserved first and last residue. D genes are given only for firm matches. Expanded clones are given a class, and other clones once, few, many or no size at all.

TRBJ2-3,TRBD1,-,TRBV10-3,CAIIRDRGYGWVTTDTQYF,TGTGCCATCATTAGGGACAGGGGTTATGGGTGGGTTACCACAGATACGCAGTATTTT
TRBJ2-2,TRBD2,-,TRBV9,CASSASGGNTGELFF,TGTGCCAGCAGCGCTAGCGGGGGCAACACCGGGGAGCTGTTTTTT
TRBJ1-1,-,-,TRBV7-9,CASSLARWGAGNTEAFF,TGTGCCAGCAGCTTAGCGCGGTGGGGCGCAGGGAACACTGAAGCTTTCTTT
TRBJ1-2,-,-,TRBV6-5,CASTHIPGGNGYTF,TGTGCCAGCACACACATCCCGGGGGGGAATGGCTACACCTTC
TRBJ1-1,-,-,TRBV6-5,CASSRTDTEAFF,TGTGCCAGCAGTCGAACAGACACTGAAGCTTTCTTT
TRBJ1-1,TRBD1,-,TRBV6-5,CASSYTRDRNTEAFF,TGTGCCAGCAGTTACACCAGGGACAGGAACACTGAAGCTTTCTTT
TRBJ2-2,-,-,TRBV7-2,CASSSRGTGELFF,TGTGCCAGCAGCTCCAGGGGAACCGGGGAGCTGTTTTTT
TRBJ1-1,-,-,TRBV11-2,CASSLDHGVLGLFTFF,TGTGCCAGCAGCTTAGATCACGGGGTCCTCGGCCTCTTTACTTTCTTT
TRBJ2-7,-,-,TRBV6-5,CASSYFGGYEQYF,TGTGCCAGCAGTTACTTCGGGGGCTACGAGCAGTACTTC
TRBJ2-7,-,-,TRBV19,CAEQYYRDNRIPYEQYF,TGTGCCGAACAGTACTACCGGGACAATAGGATCCCCTACGAGCAGTACTTC
TRBJ1-2,-,-,TRBV2,CASSEQGSYGYTF,TGTGCCAGCAGTGAGCAGGGGAGCTATGGCTACACCTTC
TRBJ1-5,-,-,TRBV4-3,CASSQDLFNQPQHF,TGCGCCAGCAGCCAAGATCTTTTCAATCAGCCCCAGCATTTT
TRBJ1-1,-,few,TRBV5-6,CASSLARNRDMLVTEAFF,TGTGCCAGCAGCCTAGCAAGGAACAGGGACATGCTCGTGACTGAAGCTTTCTTT
TRBJ1-6,TRBD1,-,TRBV19,CASSIQGADSPLHF,TGTGCCAGTAGTATACAGGGGGCTGATTCACCCCTCCACTTT
TRBJ1-5,-,-,TRBV7-2,CASSPETHPSQPQHF,TGTGCCAGCAGCCCGGAGACTCATCCCAGTCAGCCCCAGCATTTT
TRBJ2-7,-,once,TRBV11-2,CASSVSYEQYF,TGTGCCAGCTCAGTTTCCTACGAGCAGTACTTC
TRBJ1-1,-,-,TRBV11-3,CASSSTGNTEAFF,TGTGCCAGCAGCTCGACTGGGAACACTGAAGCTTTCTTT
TRBJ1-5,-,-,TRBV2,CASSETGYSNQPQHF,TGTGCCAGCAGTGAGACGGGATATAGCAATCAGCCCCAGCATTTT
TRBJ2-3,TRBD2,-,TRBV4-3,CASGGAGGPTDTQYF,TGCGCCAGCGGGGGAGCGGGGGGGCCCACAGATACGCAGTATTTT
TRBJ2-7,-,-,TRBV2,CASSGSVNEQYF,TGTGCCAGCAGTGGGAGTGTCAACGAGCAGTACTTC
TRBJ1-2,TRBD1,-,TRBV4-3,CASSHAGTGDSGYTF,TGCGCCAGCAGCCATGCCGGGACAGGGGATAGTGGCTACACCTTC
TRBJ1-3,-,-,TRBV5-4,CASSMSSGNTIYF,TGTGCCAGCAGTATGAGCTCTGGAAACACCATATATTTT
TRBJ2-3,TRBD2,few,TRBV4-3,CASSQEYRSGGRKYF,TGCGCCAGCAGCCAAGAATATCGATCGGGGGGTAGGAAGTATTTT
TRBJ2-7,TRBD1,-,TRBV9,CASSPISGQGFHEQYF,TGTGCCAGCAGCCCCATCTCGGGACAGGGGTTCCACGAGCAGTACTTC
TRBJ1-3,TRBD1,-,TRBV7-2,CASSSGTGEASGNTIYF,TGTGCCAGCAGCTCTGGGACAGGGGAGGCCTCTGGAAACACCATATATTTT
TRBJ2-7,-,-,TRBV23-1,CASSQSGGTKPGHLYEQYF,TGCGCCAGCAGTCAATCGGGGGGGACCAAACCGGGACACCTCTACGAGCAGTACTTC
TRBJ2-5,TRBD2,few,TRBV6-5,CASSRAAGGQETQYF,TGTGCCAGCAGTCGAGCGGCGGGGGGCCAAGAGACCCAGTACTTC
TRBJ2-2,TRBD2,-,TRBV19,CASRTSEGKFGELFF,TGTGCCAGTCGCACTAGCGAAGGGAAGTTTGGGGAGCTGTTTTTT
TRBJ2-5,-,-,TRBV4-3,CASSHLDSRETQYF,TGCGCCAGCAGCCACTTGGACAGCCGAGAGACCCAGTACTTC
TRBJ2-5,-,-,TRBV11-1,CASSLRASEETQYF,TGTGCCAGCAGCTTACGGGCTAGCGAGGAGACCCAGTACTTC
TRBJ2-1,TRBD2,medium-sized,TRBV6-5,CASSSHSGGRDEQFF,TGTGCCAGCAGTTCCCATAGCGGGGGGCGGGATGAGCAGTTCTTC
TRBJ1-5,TRBD1,-,TRBV12-5,CASGLGQINQPQHF,TGTGCTAGTGGTCTGGGACAGATTAATCAGCCCCAGCATTTT
TRBJ2-7,TRBD1,few,TRBV19,CASGRTGGGEQYF,TGTGCCAGCGGCCGGACAGGGGGCGGCGAGCAGTACTTC
TRBJ2-2,-,-,TRBV10-3,CAMGSGVPGELFF,TGTGCCATGGGATCCGGGGTTCCCGGGGAGCTGTTTTTT
TRBJ2-2,TRBD2,-,TRBV13,CASSAGLAGSSGGELFF,TGTGCCAGCAGCGCGGGACTAGCGGGGAGTAGTGGCGGGGAGCTGTTTTTT
TRBJ1-1,TRBD1,-,TRBV4-1,CASSHPGQGITEAFF,TGCGCCAGCAGCCACCCGGGACAGGGTATCACTGAAGCTTTCTTT
TRBJ1-3,-,-,TRBV7-8,CASSLAFEGRNTIYF,TGTGCCAGCAGCTTAGCGTTCGAGGGTAGGAACACCATATATTTT
TRBJ2-1,-,-,TRBV5-1,CASSHRQEYNEQFF,TGCGCCAGCAGCCATAGACAGGAATACAATGAGCAGTTCTTC
TRBJ2-7,TRBD1,-,TRBV2,CASSEPTGGGSLSYEQYF,TGTGCCAGCAGTGAACCAACAGGGGGTGGCTCACTCTCCTACGAGCAGTACTTC
TRBJ1-2,TRBD1,few,TRBV2,CASSGTGTGGIYGYTF,TGTGCCAGCAGTGGGACCGGGACAGGGGGCATCTATGGCTACACCTTC
TRBJ1-4,-,-,TRBV5-4,CASSFQGLDEKLFF,TGTGCCAGCAGCTTTCAGGGACTAGATGAAAAACTGTTTTTT
TRBJ1-1,-,-,TRBV13,CASSLPGAGDEAFF,TGTGCCAGCAGCTTGCCGGGGGCGGGGGATGAAGCTTTCTTT
TRBJ1-2,TRBD1,-,TRBV6-5,CASSFVAGGYGYTF,TGTGCCAGCAGTTTTGTTGCAGGGGGGTATGGCTACACCTTC
TRBJ1-2,-,-,TRBV5-6,CASSAHEYGYTF,TGTGCCAGCAGCGCCCACGAGTATGGCTACACCTTC
TRBJ2-1,TRBD1,few,TRBV6-5,CASSLQGINEQFF,TGTGCCAGCAGCCTACAGGGGATCAATGAGCAGTTCTTC
TRBJ2-1,-,-,TRBV5-1,CASSLDGLSYNEQFF,TGCGCCAGCAGCTTGGATGGCTTGTCCTACAATGAGCAGTTCTTC
TRBJ1-2,-,-,TRBV7-2,CASSLGSTHYGYTF,TGTGCCAGCAGCTTAGGTAGTACGCACTATGGCTACACCTTC
TRBJ2-7,-,-,TRBV6-5,CASSYPVGQGYEQYF,TGTGCCAGCAGTTACCCCGTTGGGCAGGGCTACGAGCAGTACTTC
TRBJ2-4,TRBD2,-,TRBV7-9,CASSPREVAKNIQYF,TGTGCCAGCAGCCCCCGGGAGGTAGCCAAAAACATTCAGTACTTC
TRBJ2-1,TRBD2,-,TRBV7-8,CASSFTGTSNEQFF,TGTGCCAGCAGCTTCACCGGGACTAGCAATGAGCAGTTCTTC
TRBJ2-3,-,-,TRBV5-1,CASSLLGGFTDTQYF,TGCGCCAGCAGCTTGCTGGGGGGATTCACAGATACGCAGTATTTT
TRBJ2-5,-,few,TRBV11-3,CASRTVKAGMILEQYF,TGTGCCAGCAGAACAGTTAAAGCAGGAATGATATTAGAGCAGTACTTC
TRBJ1-4,-,-,TRBV6-5,CASSLRGEKLFF,TGTGCCAGCAGCCTAAGAGGGGAAAAACTGTTTTTT
TRBJ2-5,-,once,TRBV12-5,CANKLQGFELETQYF,TGTGCTAATAAACTCCAGGGATTTGAATTGGAGACCCAGTACTTC
TRBJ2-7,TRBD1,-,TRBV7-9,CASSSSRDRYEQYF,TGTGCCAGCAGCAGCAGCCGGGACAGATACGAGCAGTACTTC
TRBJ1-2,TRBD1,-,TRBV7-2,CASSLRGQPLTF,TGTGCCAGCAGCTTAAGGGGACAGCCGCTTACCTTC
TRBJ2-7,TRBD1,-,TRBV7-2,CASSPGQGSSYEQYF,TGTGCCAGCAGCCCCGGACAGGGGAGTTCCTACGAGCAGTACTTC